The table lists the clone carrying this TCR beta chain with many counts. Using RNA template, CDR3s of TCR alpha and beta were amplified with iRepertoire arm-PCR. For one-step reverse transcription and amplification, roughly 100-400 ng of tissue mRNA or PBMC total RNA was used. MiXCR, run by TCRdb on the multiplex PCR reads, gives a single entry per CDR3 protein. The data contain 150,000 to 200,000 distinct CDR3 sequences, approximately 30% of them singletons. This sample is drawn from a study of glioma-infiltrating T cells. V was cut by 1 base and J by 1 base, with 8 bases left in between. CDR1 MNHNS and CDR2 SASEGT come from the germline V gene. This CDR3 has 15 residues.

The sample taken for sequencing was glioma tissue, nonneoplastic brain tissue, or PBMCs (not recorded which). The receptor comes from a human donor with low-grade glioma or glioblastoma, undergoing nonglioma brain surgery, or in good health (not recorded which). The rearrangement joins TRBV6-1 to TRBJ1-5, with D hard to call. CDR3 nucleotides: TGTGCCAGCAGTGAAGAGGGCGGCAGCAATCAGCCCCAGCATTTT. Translated: CASSEEGGSNQPQHF.